One sample yielded the 20 T cell receptor beta chains listed below, sequenced in a study of ipilimumab plus nivolumab after autologous stem cell transplantation. Clones were sequenced by immunoSEQ multiplex PCR, and TCRdb holds only the in-frame ones, with some missing. The data contain about 83,000 clones, around 80% of them singletons. The specimen was PBMCs, collected in a trial of ipilimumab plus nivolumab as post-transplant consolidation. These receptors were collected from a male donor with diffuse large B-cell lymphoma.

This clone was counted once. The V call is TRBV5-8, the J call TRBJ1-5; perhaps TRBD1 as D (6 bases). Germline assignment: CDR1 SGHTS and CDR2 YDEGEE. The length of the CDR3 is 16 residues. Trimming removed 2 bases from V and 0 bases from J, with 12 bases in between. CDR3 coding DNA: TGTGCCAGCAGCTTAGGACAGATCGTTAGCAATCAGCCCCAGCATTTT. Its translation: CASSLGQIVSNQPQHF.

The CDR3 spells CASSSNRGLAKNIQYF. The CDR3 DNA is TGTGCCAGCAGCTCAAACAGGGGCCTAGCCAAAAACATTCAGTACTTC. The J gene is TRBJ2-4, the V gene TRBV7-2; 7 bases match TRBD1. The trim removed 4 bases at V and 0 bases at J, leaving 6 bases unmatched. Germline-derived CDR1 and CDR2 are SGHTA and FQGNSA. CDR3 length: 16 amino acids.

This clone was counted between two and nine times. V usage is TRBV11-3 and J usage is TRBJ2-3; TRBD1 agrees at 8 bases. The germline V gene has CDR1 SGHNT and CDR2 YENEEA. This CDR3 contains 13 residues. Trimming took 1 base from V and 6 from J; bases not matched to a gene: 0. In DNA form, the CDR3 reads TGTGCCAGCAGCTTAGGACAGGGGGATACGCAGTATTTT. Protein sequence: CASSLGQGDTQYF.

The rearrangement links TRBV5-8 to TRBJ2-3; D is undetermined. Germline V gene lookup returns CDR1 SGHTS and CDR2 YDEGEE. The CDR3 contains 13 residues. Trimming stripped 0 bases from V and 7 bases from J, with 9 bases between. The CDR3 is CASSLAELNTQYF. CDR3 coding DNA: TGTGCCAGCAGCTTGGCTGAGCTGAATACGCAGTATTTT. The variable domain in full, completed from reference TRBV5-8 and TRBJ2-3, reads EAGVTQSPTHLIKTRGQQATLRCSPISGHTSVYWYQQALGLGLQFLLWYDEGEERNRGNFPPRFSGRQFPNYSSELNVNALELEDSALYLCASSLAELNTQYFGPGTRLTVL.

This clone was counted a few times. V usage is TRBV7-9 and J usage is TRBJ1-5; D ambiguous. The CDR3 has 12 residues. Germline values: CDR1 SEHNR, CDR2 FQNEAQ (reference sequence). The V end was cut by 1 base, the J end by 9 bases, with 7 bases between. CDR3 DNA: TGTGCCAGCAGCTTAGACCATCTGCCCCAGCATTTT. Residues: CASSLDHLPQHF.

The chain couples TRBV5-1 to TRBJ2-1, with TRBD2 as a possible D gene (6 bases). Trimming removed 4 bases at V and 6 bases at J, with 23 bases between. The CDR3 extends over 17 amino acids. Germline V gene data show CDR1 as SGHRS and CDR2 as YFSETQ. CDR3 nucleotide sequence: TGCGCCAGCAGCAGGAGGGTTAGAGGGAGTTTTAGCAATGAGCAGTTCTTC. Amino acid sequence: CASSRRVRGSFSNEQFF.

The rearrangement links TRBV5-4 to TRBJ2-7; D might be TRBD1 or TRBD2, each matching 5 bases. From germline, CDR1 is SGHNT and CDR2 YYREEE (reference sequence). V dropped 2 bases and J dropped 2 bases, with 11 bases sitting between them. The CDR3 consists of 14 residues. The CDR3 sequence: CASSLGDGAYEQYF. In DNA form, the CDR3 reads TGTGCCAGCAGCTTAGGGGACGGGGCCTACGAGCAGTACTTC.

The chain employs TRBV5-1 and TRBJ2-7; a possible D gene is TRBD1 (5 bases). From germline, CDR1 is SGHRS and CDR2 YFSETQ. V lost 0 bases and J lost 9, with 10 bases in between. The CDR3 covers 12 residues. In DNA, the CDR3 is TGCGCCAGCAGCTTGGACAGGCGTGGGCAGTACTTC. Protein: CASSLDRRGQYF.

V is TRBV18 and J is TRBJ2-5, with no clear D. The V end lost 4 bases, the J end lost 4 bases, and 7 bases lay between the germline ends. Germline assignment: CDR1 KGHSH and CDR2 LQKENI. The CDR3 extends over 12 amino acids. This CDR3 is CASSQVVETQYF. DNA of the CDR3: TGTGCCAGCTCACAGGTTGTAGAGACCCAGTACTTC.

The chain uses TRBV4-1 and TRBJ2-6; D is perhaps TRBD1 (6 bases). CDR1 is MGHRA and CDR2 is YSYEKL in the germline V gene. Trimming took 4 bases from V and 4 from J, leaving 11 bases between them. The CDR3 totals 15 residues. The CDR3 reads CASSREGVGANVLTF. The CDR3 DNA reads as TGCGCCAGCAGCCGTGAGGGGGTCGGGGCCAACGTCCTGACTTTC.

The genes are TRBV18 and TRBJ1-2, with TRBD1 matching over 11 bases. This CDR3 is 15 amino acids long. J lost 8 bases, V lost 2 bases, and 7 bases had no gene match. The V gene's germline CDR1 is KGHSH and CDR2 LQKENI. The CDR3 is CASSPTGTGGFGYTF. In nucleotides, the CDR3 is TGTGCCAGCTCACCAACCGGGACAGGGGGTTTCGGCTACACCTTC.

The V and J genes are TRBV5-1 and TRBJ1-6, with TRBD1 matching over 7 bases. V shed 0 bases and J 9 bases; nucleotides not matched to a gene: 3. In germline, CDR1 is SGHRS, CDR2 YFSETQ. The CDR3 is 14 residues long. CDR3 coding DNA: TGCGCCAGCAGCTTGGACAGGACAGGTTCACCCCTCCACTTT. It codes for CASSLDRTGSPLHF.

Only a few counts were recorded for this clone. The rearrangement joins TRBV7-2 to TRBJ2-1; possible D gene TRBD2, 6 bases. The CDR3 spans 14 residues. Trimming pared 2 bases from V and 5 bases from J, leaving 10 bases between. Germline assignment: CDR1 SGHTA and CDR2 FQGNSA. CDR3 DNA: TGTGCCAGCAGCTTATGGACTACCAACAATGAGCAGTTCTTC. This sequence encodes CASSLWTTNNEQFF.

The chain has TRBV2 and TRBJ1-5, with TRBD1 as a possible D gene (6 bases). CDR3 length: 16 amino acids. CDR1 is SNHLY and CDR2 is FYNNEI in the germline V gene. The ends were cut back, 2 bases at V and 1 base at J, with 12 bases in the middle. CDR3 loop: CASSEKGGNSNQPQHF. The DNA for the CDR3 is TGTGCCAGCAGTGAAAAGGGGGGTAACAGCAATCAGCCCCAGCATTTT.

The rearrangement uses TRBV5-4 and TRBJ2-3; 8 positions match TRBD1. Germline lookup yields CDR1 SGHNT and CDR2 YYREEE (reference sequence). Germline trimming cut 4 bases from V and 2 bases from J; bases unmatched to any gene: 6. The CDR3 is made up of 15 amino acids. In DNA form, the CDR3 reads TGTGCCAGCAGCCCCCGGACAGGGATCACAGATACGCAGTATTTT. Amino acids: CASSPRTGITDTQYF.

This chain connects TRBV7-2 to TRBJ2-5, with D tentatively TRBD2 (7 bases). The CDR3 runs 16 residues. Germline CDR1 and CDR2: SGHTA and FQGNSA. The ends were cut back, 5 bases at V and 0 bases at J, with 16 bases in the middle. CDR3 region: CASSPFRGADQETQYF. CDR3 DNA: TGTGCCAGCAGCCCATTCCGGGGGGCAGACCAAGAGACCCAGTACTTC.

V usage is TRBV5-1 and J usage is TRBJ2-1; TRBD2 is a possible D gene (7 bases). Per germline, CDR1 SGHRS and CDR2 YFSETQ. The CDR3 has 21 amino acids. With 4 bases removed from V and 8 bases from J, the gap between germline ends came to 37 bases. The CDR3 DNA sequence: TGCGCCAGCAGCCCTCTTCCGGGGGCCCCACGAAGGGGGGGTGAAGTGGATGAGCAGTTCTTC. The encoded protein is CASSPLPGAPRRGGEVDEQFF.

The table lists this clone with a few counts. The chain combines TRBV2 with TRBJ2-7; 10 bases map to TRBD1. This CDR3 region has 17 residues. The germline CDR1 and CDR2 sequences are SNHLY and FYNNEI. With 5 bases clipped from V and 3 bases from J, the junction kept 13 bases outside the gene matches. The chain's CDR3 is CASSMRIPGQGNYEQYF. The CDR3, as DNA: TGTGCCAGCAGTATGAGGATTCCGGGACAGGGGAACTACGAGCAGTACTTC. Variable domain in full (rest from reference TRBV2 and TRBJ2-7): EPEVTQTPSHQVTQMGQEVILRCVPISNHLYFYWYRQILGQKVEFLVSFYNNEISEKSEIFDDQFSVERPDGSNFTLKIRSTKLEDSAMYFCASSMRIPGQGNYEQYFGPGTRLTVT.

The genes are TRBV5-6 and TRBJ1-3; 7 bases are a match to TRBD1. Germline-derived CDR1 and CDR2 are SGHDT and YYEEEE. The CDR3 runs to 15 residues. J lost 4 bases, V lost 2 bases, and 6 bases had no gene match. The CDR3 nucleotides are TGTGCCAGCAGCTTACCGACAGGGCAGGGAAACACCATATATTTT. Protein: CASSLPTGQGNTIYF.

The chain combines TRBV7-9 with TRBJ1-2; D is unresolved. Germline V gene data show CDR1 as SEHNR and CDR2 as FQNEAQ (reference sequence). Trimming shortened V by 5 bases and J by 8 bases, and 18 bases separated the two germline ends. This CDR3 region has 14 residues. The CDR3 sequence is CASSHGATQQGYTF. The CDR3 DNA sequence: TGTGCCAGCAGCCACGGAGCGACTCAGCAGGGCTACACCTTC.